A single sample is the source of the 13 T cell receptor beta chains below, sequenced in a study of response to subunit inactivated influenza vaccine. Each CDR3 protein is one row after TCRdb ran MiXCR on the RT-PCR reads. In the table there are approximately 500,000 distinct CDR3 sequences, 14% of which are singletons. Sample: PBMCs from blood, taken roughly 12 days after vaccination. Source of these receptors: a man over 45 who received an inactivated influenza vaccine.

The V gene is TRBV6-1, the J gene TRBJ1-3; TRBD1 agrees at 8 bases. Trimming took 6 bases from V and 4 from J; bases not matched to a gene: 2. Germline CDR1 reads MNHNS; CDR2 reads SASEGT. The CDR3 runs 13 residues. CDR3 sequence: CASRRTGGNTIYF. CDR3 coding DNA: TGTGCCAGCAGACGGACAGGGGGAAACACCATATATTTT.

This clonotype was recorded only once. The V call is TRBV30, the J call TRBJ2-7; D unclear. In germline, CDR1 is GTSNPN, CDR2 SVGIG (reference sequence). V gave up 6 bases and J gave up 0 bases, with 9 bases separating them. The CDR3 contains 12 residues. The DNA of the CDR3 is TGTGCCTGCCGCAGTCACTCCTACGAGCAGTACTTC. It is translated as CACRSHSYEQYF.

The chain joins TRBV5-1 to TRBJ2-5; TRBD1 matches at 9 bases. CDR1 and CDR2 from the germline V gene are SGHRS and YFSETQ. This CDR3 is 14 amino acids long. The V segment lost 3 bases and the J segment 7 bases; nucleotides outside the gene matches: 7. As DNA, the CDR3 is TGCGCCAGCAGCTCGGACAGGGGATCAGGGACCCAGTACTTC. Translating it yields CASSSDRGSGTQYF. The full variable domain, with the rest looked up from reference TRBV5-1 and TRBJ2-5, is KAGVTQTPRYLIKTRGQQVTLSCSPISGHRSVSWYQQTPGQGLQFLFEYFSETQRNKGNFPGRFSGRQFSNSRSEMNVSTLELGDSALYLCASSSDRGSGTQYFGPGTRLLVL.

The V and J genes are TRBV7-2 and TRBJ1-1; 8 bases are a match to TRBD1. Trimming cost V 1 base and J 12 bases; bases outside gene matches: 4. CDR1 is SGHTA and CDR2 is FQGNSA in the germline V gene. The CDR3 spans 12 residues. The CDR3: CASSLVRGLTFF. CDR3 coding DNA: TGTGCCAGCAGCTTAGTCAGGGGGCTAACTTTCTTT.

This clonotype was counted ten times or more. The chain recombines TRBV27 with TRBJ2-2, with 11 bases lining up with TRBD2. The CDR3 sequence is 23 residues long. Unmatched junction bases numbered 21, after V lost 2 bases and J lost 1 base. Germline lookup yields CDR1 MNHEY and CDR2 SMNVEV (reference sequence). Written as DNA, the CDR3 is TGTGCCAGCAGTTTAAGGGACGTTCTAGCGGGAGGATTTGGGGCCTGGAACACCGGGGAGCTGTTTTTT. Protein sequence: CASSLRDVLAGGFGAWNTGELFF.

The gene calls are TRBV20-1 and TRBJ2-1, with 12 bases fitting TRBD2. This CDR3 comprises 17 residues. After removal of 0 bases from V and 2 bases from J, the junction contained 5 bases not matched to a gene. The germline gives CDR1 DFQATT, CDR2 SNEGSKA (reference sequence). This chain's CDR3 is CSARDPSGRAAYNEQFF. The CDR3, as DNA: TGCAGTGCTAGAGATCCTAGCGGGAGGGCCGCCTACAATGAGCAGTTCTTC.

This clonotype appeared a few times. This rearrangement joins TRBV29-1 to TRBJ2-7; tentative D call: TRBD1 (5 bases). V dropped 6 bases and J dropped 0 bases, with 9 bases sitting between them. CDR3 length: 12 residues. Germline assignment: CDR1 SQVTM and CDR2 ANQGSEA. CDR3 in DNA: TGCAGCGTGTCAGGGCCCTCCTACGAGCAGTACTTC. Encoded protein: CSVSGPSYEQYF.

The rearrangement uses TRBV2 and TRBJ1-4, with D possibly matching TRBD1 (6 bases). CDR3 length equals 12 residues. CDR1 and CDR2 from the germline V gene are SNHLY and FYNNEI. Trimming took 6 bases from V and 4 from J, leaving 6 bases between them. CDR3 protein: CASRDSNEKLFF. In nucleotides, the CDR3 is TGTGCCAGCAGGGACAGTAATGAAAAACTGTTTTTT. The full variable domain, in which reference TRBV2 and TRBJ1-4 provide the parts outside the CDR3, is EPEVTQTPSHQVTQMGQEVILRCVPISNHLYFYWYRQILGQKVEFLVSFYNNEISEKSEIFDDQFSVERPDGSNFTLKIRSTKLEDSAMYFCASRDSNEKLFFGSGTQLSVL.

V usage is TRBV12-3 or TRBV12-4 and J usage is TRBJ2-2, with 10 bases fitting TRBD2. The junction had 3 bases not matched to a gene; V was cut back by 5 bases and J by 0 bases. The CDR3 totals 16 residues. CDR3 region: CASSKLAGSNTGELFF. The CDR3 nucleotides read TGTGCCAGCAGTAAACTAGCGGGGTCGAACACCGGGGAGCTGTTTTTT.

The chain combines TRBV6-2 or TRBV6-3 with TRBJ2-6, with D perhaps TRBD1 or TRBD2 (5 bases each). Trimming took off 3 bases at V and 2 bases at J, with 8 bases between the two ends. Germline values: CDR1 MNHEY, CDR2 SVGEGT. The CDR3 runs 15 residues. The CDR3: CASSYGGAGANVLTF. CDR3 nucleotide sequence: TGTGCCAGCAGTTATGGGGGAGCTGGGGCCAACGTCCTGACTTTC.

The rearrangement uses TRBV7-2 and TRBJ2-1, with TRBD1 as a possible D gene (6 bases). Germline V gene data show CDR1 as SGHTA and CDR2 as FQGNSA. CDR3 size: 13 residues. V dropped 6 bases and J dropped 12 bases, with 18 bases sitting between them. The CDR3 spells CASRPDRPVGQFF. The CDR3 nucleotides are TGTGCCAGCAGACCTGACAGGCCTGTGGGGCAGTTCTTC.

The CDR3 region has the DNA TGTGCCAGCAGCCAAAGCGGGACAGTCTCTTTCTATGGCTACACCTTC. Protein sequence: CASSQSGTVSFYGYTF. V and J are TRBV7-2 and TRBJ1-2; 7 bases fit TRBD1. Germline V gene sequence: CDR1 SGHTA, CDR2 FQGNSA. The CDR3 has 16 residues. V lost 5 bases and J lost 4; bases outside the gene matches: 13.

This clonotype was detected only a few times. The chain recombines TRBV24-1 with TRBJ2-3; D not resolved. Germline V gene lookup returns CDR1 KGHDR and CDR2 SFDVKD. This CDR3 region has 15 residues. V lost 5 bases, J lost 1 base, and 12 bases lay in between. The DNA of the CDR3 is TGTGCCACCAGTGGTGGGTGGGCGGGCACAGATACGCAGTATTTT. Translation: CATSGGWAGTDTQYF.